This T cell receptor beta chain was observed in a study of human T cells and chemical hapten exposure. For the study at large: While the approximately 24-week study was under way, patients received diphenylcyclopropenone on the scalp every week.

One entry per CDR3 protein results from TCRdb running MiXCR on the RACE reads. The data show approximately 100,000 distinct CDR3 sequences, 10% to 15% seen once. Time point here: pre-sensitization, week 0. The sample's treatment: therapeutic diphenylcyclopropenone sensitization with weekly scalp DPC. CDR3 length: 14 residues. J was trimmed by 5 bases and V by 3 bases; bases with no gene match: 0. Germline CDR1 and CDR2: SEHNR and FQNEAQ (reference sequence). This clonotype has just a few counts. The source was whole blood, collected in connection with sensitization to the hapten diphenylcyclopropenone (DPC). This receptor was taken from a woman between 45 and 65 years old with alopecia areata. Some clones in this sample may be carry-over from other donors' samples. The chain combines TRBV7-9 with TRBJ2-2; 10 bases map to TRBD1. The CDR3 protein is CASSLGQGTGELFF. The CDR3 bases are TGTGCCAGCAGCTTGGGACAGGGGACCGGGGAGCTGTTTTTT.